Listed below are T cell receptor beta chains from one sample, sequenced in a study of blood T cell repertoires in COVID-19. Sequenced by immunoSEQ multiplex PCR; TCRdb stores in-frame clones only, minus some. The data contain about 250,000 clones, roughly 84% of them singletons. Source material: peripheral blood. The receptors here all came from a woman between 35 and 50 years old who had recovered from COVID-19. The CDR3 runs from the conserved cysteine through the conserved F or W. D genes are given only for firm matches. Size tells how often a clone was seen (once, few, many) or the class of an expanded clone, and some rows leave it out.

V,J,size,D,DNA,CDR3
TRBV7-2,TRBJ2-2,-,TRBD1,TGTGCCAGCAGCCAGGGGGCCCAGGGGAGGAACACCGGGGAGCTGTTTTTT,CASSQGAQGRNTGELFF
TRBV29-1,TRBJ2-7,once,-,TGCAGCGTTGGTGGGGGGGGCCTGGACGAGCAGTACTTC,CSVGGGGLDEQYF
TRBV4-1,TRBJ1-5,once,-,TGCGCCAGCAGCCCGAGGGAGGGGCTTCAGCCCCAGCATTTT,CASSPREGLQPQHF
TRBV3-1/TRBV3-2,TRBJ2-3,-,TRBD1,TGTGCCAGCAGCCAAGGACAGGGAATAGATACGCAGTATTTT,CASSQGQGIDTQYF
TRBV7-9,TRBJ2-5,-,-,TGTGCCAGCGCCCCTGCTGGGGCCCAAGAGACCCAGTACTTC,CASAPAGAQETQYF
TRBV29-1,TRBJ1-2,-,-,TGCAGCGTTGAACGGGGGGCGCACCATGGCTACACCTTC,CSVERGAHHGYTF
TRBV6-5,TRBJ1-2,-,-,TGTGCCAGCAGATCGCGGGGGGGACATGGCTACACCTTC,CASRSRGGHGYTF
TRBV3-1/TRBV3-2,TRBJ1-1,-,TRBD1,TGTGCCAGCAGCCAAAGACAGGGACAAGCTTTCTTT,CASSQRQGQAFF
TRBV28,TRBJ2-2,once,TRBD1,TGTGCCGGGGGACAGGGGTACACCGGGGAGCTGTTTTTT,CAGGQGYTGELFF
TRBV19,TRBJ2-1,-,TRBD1,TGTGCCAGTAGGGACAGGGGGCTCTACAATGAGCAGTTCTTC,CASRDRGLYNEQFF
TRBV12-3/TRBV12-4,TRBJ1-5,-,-,TGTGCCACGGCTTCAGGGAGCAATCAGCCCCAGCATTTT,CATASGSNQPQHF
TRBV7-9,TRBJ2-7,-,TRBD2,TGTGCCAGCAGTTCTTCTTTAGCGGGGGGTTACGAGCAGTACTTC,CASSSSLAGGYEQYF
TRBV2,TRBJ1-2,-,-,TGTGCCAGCAGTGTCTCCGCTAACTATGGCTACACCTTC,CASSVSANYGYTF
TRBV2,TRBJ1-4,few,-,TGTGCCAGCTTCAGTAGGAGCAATGAAAAACTGTTTTTT,CASFSRSNEKLFF
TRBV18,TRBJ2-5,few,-,TGTGCCAGCTCACCAAGGGAAGCAGGGAAAGAGACCCAGTACTTC,CASSPREAGKETQYF
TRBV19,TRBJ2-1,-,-,TGTGCCAGTAGTATATTGAGCGGCTCCTACAATGAGCAGTTCTTC,CASSILSGSYNEQFF
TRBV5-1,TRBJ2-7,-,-,TGCGCCAGCAAGGGGGACAACTCCTACGAGCAGTACTTC,CASKGDNSYEQYF
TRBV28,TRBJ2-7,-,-,TGTGCCAGCAGTTTATGGAGACAGGTGCCTTCCGAGCAGTACTTC,CASSLWRQVPSEQYF
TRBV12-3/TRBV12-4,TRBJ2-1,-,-,TGTGCCAGCAGTCAGGAAGCTTACAATGAGCAGTTCTTC,CASSQEAYNEQFF
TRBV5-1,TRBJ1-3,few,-,TGCGCCAGCAGCCAGGGACTAACCTCTGGAAACACCATATATTTT,CASSQGLTSGNTIYF
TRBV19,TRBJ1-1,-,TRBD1,TGTGCCAGTAGTAGAGGACAGGGAACTTCTAGGAAGAACACTGAAGCTTTCTTT,CASSRGQGTSRKNTEAFF
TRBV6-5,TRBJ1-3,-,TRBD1,TGTGCCAGCAGAGGAACAGGGGAAGGAAACACCATATATTTT,CASRGTGEGNTIYF
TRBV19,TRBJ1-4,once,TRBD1,TGTGCCAGTAGTGCGGACAGGGCGGCAACTAATGAAAAACTGTTTTTT,CASSADRAATNEKLFF
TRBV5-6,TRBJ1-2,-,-,TGTGCCAGCAGCCAACTTCACAGGGAACATGGCTACACCTTC,CASSQLHREHGYTF
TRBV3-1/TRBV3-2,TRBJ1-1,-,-,TGTGCCAGCAGCAGTCCCGGGGAGGGCACTGAAGCTTTCTTT,CASSSPGEGTEAFF
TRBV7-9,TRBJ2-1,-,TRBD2,TGTGCCAGCAGCTTAATCCCAGCGGGGGGGCACAATGAGCAGTTCTTC,CASSLIPAGGHNEQFF
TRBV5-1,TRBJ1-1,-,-,TGCGCCAGCAGCAGGGACACAGGGTGGGGCACTGAAGCTTTCTTT,CASSRDTGWGTEAFF
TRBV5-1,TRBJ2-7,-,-,TGCGCCAGCAGCTTGGTACCGGGGAGCCCCACCTACGAGCAGTACTTC,CASSLVPGSPTYEQYF
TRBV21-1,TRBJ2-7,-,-,TGTGCCAGCAGCAAAGCGGAGACAGCGGGGAGCACCTACGAGCAGTACTTC,CASSKAETAGSTYEQYF
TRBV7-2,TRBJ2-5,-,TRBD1,TGTGCCAGCAGCTTGCAGGGGGCGCGGGAGACCCAGTACTTC,CASSLQGARETQYF
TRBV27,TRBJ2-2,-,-,TGTGCCAGCAGTCACCAACTAGGGGGCACCGGGGAGCTGTTTTTT,CASSHQLGGTGELFF
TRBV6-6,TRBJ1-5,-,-,TGTGCCAGCAGTAGACCTGGGCAGGCAGACAATCAGCCCCAGCATTTT,CASSRPGQADNQPQHF
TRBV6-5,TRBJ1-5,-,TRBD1,TGTGCCAGCAGTTCCGGGACAGGTTATCAGCCCCAGCATTTT,CASSSGTGYQPQHF
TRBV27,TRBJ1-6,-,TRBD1,TGTGCCAGCAGTGCCCAGGGGGCTCCAAATTCACCCCTCCACTTT,CASSAQGAPNSPLHF
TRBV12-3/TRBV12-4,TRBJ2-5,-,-,TGTGCCAGCAGTTTGCCCCCAGGAGAGACCCAGTACTTC,CASSLPPGETQYF
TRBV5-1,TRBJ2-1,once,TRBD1,TGCGCCAGCAGCTGGGACGGGACAGGTTATTCCGGTGAGCAGTTCTTC,CASSWDGTGYSGEQFF
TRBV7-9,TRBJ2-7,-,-,TGTGCCAGCAGCTCACCCGGGACTCAAAAGGCCTACGAGCAGTACTTC,CASSSPGTQKAYEQYF
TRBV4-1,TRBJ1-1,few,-,TGCGCCAGCAGCCATGTAGACTGGACATCTGGGAACACTGAAGCTTTCTTT,CASSHVDWTSGNTEAFF
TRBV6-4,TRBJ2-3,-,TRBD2,TGTGCCAGCAGCCTACTAGCGGGGGGGTCAGATACGCAGTATTTT,CASSLLAGGSDTQYF